Included here is one T cell receptor (beta chain) sequence, with context. Its matching antigen is unknown. One junction end disagrees with the germline gene, perhaps due to a read error. The sample is drawn from a study of T cells in Graves' hyperthyroidism and ophthalmopathy. Points from the study as a whole: Among thyroid clonotypes expanded above 0.001, most also appeared in blood. Ophthalmopathy could be told apart from stable hyperthyroidism with a 13 V-J model.

Amplification of TCR beta CDR3 regions used RNA as the template. First-round RT-PCR of the TCR CDR3 relied on the HTBI primer set. TCRdb re-analysed the multiplex PCR reads in MiXCR, keeping a single row per CDR3 protein. The sample includes 530,000 or so distinct CDR3 sequences, 46% of them seen just once. The receptor comes from a woman younger than 35 with Graves' hyperthyroidism. Material: peripheral blood or thyroid tissue (not recorded which).

DNA of the CDR3: TGTGCCAGCAGCCAAGACCCCATTAGCGGGGGGGCGGCCGGGGAGCTGTTTTTT. The encoded protein is CASSQDPISGGAAGELFF. The chain recombines TRBV10-2 with TRBJ2-2; TRBD2 aligns across 11 bases. The CDR3 contains 18 residues. The germline CDR1 and CDR2 sequences are WSHSY and SAAADI.